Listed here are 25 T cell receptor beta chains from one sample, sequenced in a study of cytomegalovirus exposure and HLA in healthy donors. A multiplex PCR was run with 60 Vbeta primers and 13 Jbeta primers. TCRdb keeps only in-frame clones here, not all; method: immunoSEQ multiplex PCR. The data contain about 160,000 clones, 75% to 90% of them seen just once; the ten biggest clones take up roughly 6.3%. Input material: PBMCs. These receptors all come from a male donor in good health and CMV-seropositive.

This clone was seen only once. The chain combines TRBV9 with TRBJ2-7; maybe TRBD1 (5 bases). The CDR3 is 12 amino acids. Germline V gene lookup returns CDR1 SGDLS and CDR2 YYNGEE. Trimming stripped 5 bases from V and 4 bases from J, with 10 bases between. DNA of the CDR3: TGTGCCAGCAGAGGGGCAGCATACGAGCAGTACTTC. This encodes CASRGAAYEQYF. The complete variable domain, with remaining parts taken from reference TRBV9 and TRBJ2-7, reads DSGVTQTPKHLITATGQRVTLRCSPRSGDLSVYWYQQSLDQGLQFLIQYYNGEERAKGNILERFSAQQFPDLHSELNLSSLELGDSALYFCASRGAAYEQYFGPGTRLTVT.

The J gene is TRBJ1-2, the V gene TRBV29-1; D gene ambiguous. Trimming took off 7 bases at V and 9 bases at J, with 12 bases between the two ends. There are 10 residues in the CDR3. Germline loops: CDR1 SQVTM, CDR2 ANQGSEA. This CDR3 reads CSAGSPSYTF. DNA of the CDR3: TGCAGCGCGGGGAGTCCAAGCTACACCTTC.

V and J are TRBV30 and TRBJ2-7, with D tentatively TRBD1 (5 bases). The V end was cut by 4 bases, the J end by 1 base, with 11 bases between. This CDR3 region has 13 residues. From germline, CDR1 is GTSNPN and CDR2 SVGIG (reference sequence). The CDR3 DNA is TGTGCCTGGATACAGGCCGATTCCTACGAGCAGTACTTC. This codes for CAWIQADSYEQYF.

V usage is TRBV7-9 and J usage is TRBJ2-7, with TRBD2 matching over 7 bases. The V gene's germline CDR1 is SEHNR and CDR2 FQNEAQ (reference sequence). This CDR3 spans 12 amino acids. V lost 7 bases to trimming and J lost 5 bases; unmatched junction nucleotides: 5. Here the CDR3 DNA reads TGTGCCAGCACCGGGGGGTGGGACGAGCAGTACTTC. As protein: CASTGGWDEQYF.

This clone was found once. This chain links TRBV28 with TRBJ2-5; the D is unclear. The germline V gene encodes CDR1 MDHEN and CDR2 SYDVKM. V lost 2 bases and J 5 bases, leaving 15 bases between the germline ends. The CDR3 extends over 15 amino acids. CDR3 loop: CASSLGGPPRETQYF. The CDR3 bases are TGTGCCAGCAGTTTAGGTGGGCCCCCACGGGAGACCCAGTACTTC.

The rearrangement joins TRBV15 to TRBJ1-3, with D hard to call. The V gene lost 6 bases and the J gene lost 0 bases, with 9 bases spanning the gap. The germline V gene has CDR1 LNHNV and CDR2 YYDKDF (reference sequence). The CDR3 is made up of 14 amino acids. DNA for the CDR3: TGTGCCACCAGTTTCGGGGTCTCTGGAAACACCATATATTTT. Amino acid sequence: CATSFGVSGNTIYF. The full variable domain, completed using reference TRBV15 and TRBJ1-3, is DAMVIQNPRYQVTQFGKPVTLSCSQTLNHNVMYWYQQKSSQAPKLLFHYYDKDFNNEADTPDNFQSRRPNTSFCFLDIRSPGLGDTAMYLCATSFGVSGNTIYFGEGSWLTVV.

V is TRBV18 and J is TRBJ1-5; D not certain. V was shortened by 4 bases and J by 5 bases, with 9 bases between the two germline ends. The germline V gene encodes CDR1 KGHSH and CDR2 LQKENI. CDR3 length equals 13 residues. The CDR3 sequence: CASSRVIDQPQHF. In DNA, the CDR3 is TGTGCCAGCTCACGAGTGATCGATCAGCCCCAGCATTTT.

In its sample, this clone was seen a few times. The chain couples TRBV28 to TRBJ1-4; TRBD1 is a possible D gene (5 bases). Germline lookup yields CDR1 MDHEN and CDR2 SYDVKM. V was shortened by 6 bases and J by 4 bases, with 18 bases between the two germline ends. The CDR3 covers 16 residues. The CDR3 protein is CASRGGGNNLNEKLFF. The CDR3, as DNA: TGTGCCAGCAGGGGCGGGGGGAATAACCTTAATGAAAAACTGTTTTTT.

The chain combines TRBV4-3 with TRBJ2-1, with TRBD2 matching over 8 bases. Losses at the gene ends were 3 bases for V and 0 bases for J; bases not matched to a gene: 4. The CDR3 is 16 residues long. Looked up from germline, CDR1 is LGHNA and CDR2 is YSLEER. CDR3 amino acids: CASSQTSASSYNEQFF. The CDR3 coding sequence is TGCGCCAGCAGCCAGACTAGCGCGAGCTCCTACAATGAGCAGTTCTTC.

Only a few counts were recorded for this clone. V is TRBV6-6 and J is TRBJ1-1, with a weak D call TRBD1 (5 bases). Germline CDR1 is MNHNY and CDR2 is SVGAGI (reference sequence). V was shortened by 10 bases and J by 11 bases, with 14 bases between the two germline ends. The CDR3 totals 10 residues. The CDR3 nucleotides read TGTGCCACTAAGGGGATTTCGGCTTTCTTT. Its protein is CATKGISAFF.

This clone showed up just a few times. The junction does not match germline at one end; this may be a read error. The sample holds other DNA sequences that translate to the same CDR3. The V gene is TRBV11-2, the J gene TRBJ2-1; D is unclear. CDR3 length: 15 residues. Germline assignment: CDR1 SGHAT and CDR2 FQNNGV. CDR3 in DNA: TGTGCCAGCAGCCTAGAGGCCAGCTCCTACAATGAGCAGTTCTTC. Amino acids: CASSLEASSYNEQFF.

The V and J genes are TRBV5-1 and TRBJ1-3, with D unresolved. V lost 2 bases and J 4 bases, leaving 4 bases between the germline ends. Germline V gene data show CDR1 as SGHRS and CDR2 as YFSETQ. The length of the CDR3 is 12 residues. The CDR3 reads CASSFSGNTIYF. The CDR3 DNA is TGCGCCAGCAGCTTTTCGGGAAACACCATATATTTT.

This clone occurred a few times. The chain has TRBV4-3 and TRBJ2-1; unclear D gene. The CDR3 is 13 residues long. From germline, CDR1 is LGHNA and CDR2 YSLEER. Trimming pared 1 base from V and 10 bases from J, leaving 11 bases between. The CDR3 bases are TGCGCCAGCAGCCAAGGACTTACGACGGAGCAGTTCTTC. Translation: CASSQGLTTEQFF.

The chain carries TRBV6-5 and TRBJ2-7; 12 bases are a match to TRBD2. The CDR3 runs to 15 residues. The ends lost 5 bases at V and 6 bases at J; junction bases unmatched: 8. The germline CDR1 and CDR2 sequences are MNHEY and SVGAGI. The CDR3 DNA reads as TGTGCCAGCAGTACAACTAGCGGGAGGTTCGCCGAGCAGTACTTC. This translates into CASSTTSGRFAEQYF.

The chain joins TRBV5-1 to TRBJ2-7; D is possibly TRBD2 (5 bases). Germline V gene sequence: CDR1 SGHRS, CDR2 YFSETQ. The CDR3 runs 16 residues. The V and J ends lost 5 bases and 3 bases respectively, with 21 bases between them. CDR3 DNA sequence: TGCGCCAGCAGAGGAGGCAGTACTACAGAGGACTACGAGCAGTACTTC. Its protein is CASRGGSTTEDYEQYF.

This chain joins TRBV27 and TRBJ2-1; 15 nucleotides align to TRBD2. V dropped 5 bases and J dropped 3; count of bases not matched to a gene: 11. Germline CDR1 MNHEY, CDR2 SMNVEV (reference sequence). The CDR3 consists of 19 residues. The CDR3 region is CASSPWGLAGGKVYNEQFF. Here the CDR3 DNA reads TGTGCCAGCAGTCCATGGGGACTAGCGGGAGGAAAAGTCTACAATGAGCAGTTCTTC.

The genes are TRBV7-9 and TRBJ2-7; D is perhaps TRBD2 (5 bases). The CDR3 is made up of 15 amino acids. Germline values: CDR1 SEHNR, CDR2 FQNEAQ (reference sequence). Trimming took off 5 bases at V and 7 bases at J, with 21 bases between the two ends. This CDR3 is CASSPDTPQPGEQYF. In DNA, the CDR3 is TGTGCCAGCAGCCCGGATACGCCTCAGCCGGGGGAGCAGTACTTC.

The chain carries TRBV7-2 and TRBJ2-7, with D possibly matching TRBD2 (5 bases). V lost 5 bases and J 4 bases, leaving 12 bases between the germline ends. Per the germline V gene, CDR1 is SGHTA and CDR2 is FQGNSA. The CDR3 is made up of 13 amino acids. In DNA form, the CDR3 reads TGTGCCAGCAGCCCCCGGCGGGCGTACGAGCAGTACTTC. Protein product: CASSPRRAYEQYF.

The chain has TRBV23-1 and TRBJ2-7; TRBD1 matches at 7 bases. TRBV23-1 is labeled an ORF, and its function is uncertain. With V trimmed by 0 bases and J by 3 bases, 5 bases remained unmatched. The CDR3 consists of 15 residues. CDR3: CASSQSKTGYYEQYF. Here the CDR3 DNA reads TGCGCCAGCAGTCAATCTAAGACAGGGTACTACGAGCAGTACTTC.

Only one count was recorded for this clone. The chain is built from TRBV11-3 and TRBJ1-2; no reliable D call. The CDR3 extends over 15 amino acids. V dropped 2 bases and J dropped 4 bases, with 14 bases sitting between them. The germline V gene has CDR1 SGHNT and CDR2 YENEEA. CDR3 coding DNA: TGTGCCAGCAGCTTACCCGAGGTGGCTAGCTATGGCTACACCTTC. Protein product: CASSLPEVASYGYTF.

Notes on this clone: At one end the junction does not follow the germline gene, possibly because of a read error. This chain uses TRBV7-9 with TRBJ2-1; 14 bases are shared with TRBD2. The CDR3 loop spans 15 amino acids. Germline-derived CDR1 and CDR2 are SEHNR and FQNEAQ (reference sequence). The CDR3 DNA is TGTTCCAGCAGCTTGCCGGGACTAGCGGGAGTAGAGCAGTTCTTC. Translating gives CSSSLPGLAGVEQFF.

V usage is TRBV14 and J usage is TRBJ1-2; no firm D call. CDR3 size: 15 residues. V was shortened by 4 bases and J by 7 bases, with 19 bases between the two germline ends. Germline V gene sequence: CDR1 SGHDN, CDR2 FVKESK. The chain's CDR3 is CASSPDLLVERGYTF. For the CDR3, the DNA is TGTGCCAGCAGCCCAGATCTACTCGTGGAGCGTGGCTACACCTTC.

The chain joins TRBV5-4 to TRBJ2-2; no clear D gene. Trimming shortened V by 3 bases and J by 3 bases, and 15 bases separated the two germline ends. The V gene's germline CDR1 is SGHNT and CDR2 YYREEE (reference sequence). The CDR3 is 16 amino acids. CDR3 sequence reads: CASSSNIHRDTGELFF. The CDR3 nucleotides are TGTGCCAGCAGCTCTAACATACATCGGGACACCGGGGAGCTGTTTTTT.

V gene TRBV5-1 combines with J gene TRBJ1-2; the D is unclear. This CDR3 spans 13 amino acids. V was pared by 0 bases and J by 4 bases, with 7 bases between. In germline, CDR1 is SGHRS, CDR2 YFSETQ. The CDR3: CASSLDVSYGYTF. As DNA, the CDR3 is TGCGCCAGCAGCTTGGATGTCAGCTATGGCTACACCTTC. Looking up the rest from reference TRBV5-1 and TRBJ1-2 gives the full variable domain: KAGVTQTPRYLIKTRGQQVTLSCSPISGHRSVSWYQQTPGQGLQFLFEYFSETQRNKGNFPGRFSGRQFSNSRSEMNVSTLELGDSALYLCASSLDVSYGYTFGSGTRLTVV.

The CDR3 sequence is CASSFVSGAYEQYF. CDR3 coding DNA: TGTGCCAGCAGTTTCGTCTCGGGGGCCTACGAGCAGTACTTC. This chain connects TRBV27 to TRBJ2-7; D possibly corresponds to TRBD2 (6 bases). CDR1 MNHEY and CDR2 SMNVEV come from the germline V gene (reference sequence). Trimming stripped 3 bases from V and 2 bases from J, with 11 bases between. CDR3 length equals 14 residues.